This TCR beta chain is from a study of cytomegalovirus exposure and HLA in healthy donors (dated by TCRdb to the late 2010s). With respect to the entire study: In an earlier analysis of 587 of the donors, under 300 Gb of sequence data and approximately 120 million unique TCR beta sequences from 180 million or so T cells were reported. Rather than using new phenotypic data, the later analysis identified candidate immune exposures from TCR beta sequences and from how often those sequences occurred across donors. The number of donors typed differed by locus, with 629-630 for A, B, C, DRB1 and DQB1, around 500 for DQA1, approximately 580 for DPA1, and 472 for DPB1. High-throughput TCR immunosequencing, statistical association of individual TCRs with disease status, and machine learning were combined to predict cytomegalovirus infection status. Class I and class II HLA loci were covered by the typing at four-digit resolution. Among the approximately 400 genotyped donors, around 81% belonged to the genetic ancestry cluster associated with self-reported Caucasian donors. A later genetic analysis took genome-wide SNP genotypes for about 55% of the roughly 700 donors and used that subset as a discovery cohort. Across some 400 genotyped donors of the cohort, an average of roughly 250,000 unique TCR beta nucleotide sequences per donor were sequenced, and around 20% of those sequences were non-productive. Roughly five DR-DQ haplotypes were handled as single units for association and clustering because linkage in the cohort was strong. The study profiled the T cell repertoires of fewer than 850 subjects by immunosequencing and related them to cytomegalovirus serostatus. Roughly 300 gigabases of sequencing data and about 92 million unique TCR sequences made up an early release that covered approximately 650 HLA-typed donors. All discovery cohort repertoires had been generated on a single sequencing platform. A separate validation cohort of 100 to 150 different subjects was used in addition to the roughly 700-subject first cohort. In a later analysis, previously published TCR beta repertoires from about 640 donors were re-analyzed and high-resolution HLA genotyping was added so that TCR occurrence patterns could be studied. Donor age, sex, ethnicity and CMV serostatus were collected together with the repertoire data. The study was designed to test whether signatures of past pathogen exposure could be identified by cataloging public T cell receptors. To decide whether each TCR beta V gene segment behaved as functional or pseudogenic, an earlier analysis of over 500 of the donors relied on high-throughput TCR beta sequencing.

The paper as a whole reports these results and caveats: Some 15 rarely observed V segments, including chromosome 9 orphons, were excluded from the earlier analysis of approximately 600 of the donors because counts were too low. For the cohort, immune exposure information was limited to CMV serostatus. Only TCR beta chains were sequenced in this cohort, and the absence of alpha or paired-chain data limited detectable features. In an earlier analysis of several hundred of the donors, most TCR beta V segments were observed in productive rearrangements about 90% or about 30% of the time, broadly matching IMGT annotations. A further reported finding was that TCR beta sequences accurately predicted the HLA-A and HLA-B alleles for most subjects in the first cohort. Linkage disequilibrium might explain the correlated functional status among segregating V segments, but an unknown experimental factor could not be excluded. In a later analysis, TCR association rates were found to vary across HLA loci, with the most associated TCRs seen for DRB1 alleles and the fewest for HLA-C alleles. In a later analysis, some 18,000 TCR beta sequences were associated with specific HLA alleles at a false discovery rate of 0.05. A later genetic analysis associated a missense DCLRE1C variant with V-gene and J-gene trimming of TCR beta chains, and an independent cohort replicated the association. According to the authors, the approach could potentially be generalized to other disease states and immunological phenotypes. A cluster of highly shared sequence variants was judged likely to be a technical artifact of the sequencing pipeline. A total of roughly 160 TCR beta chains were listed by the study as associated with cytomegalovirus. Because the 87-base-pair reads could not distinguish some IMGT-functional V segments, including TRBV6-2 and TRBV6-3, those segments were excluded. The classifier was reported to diagnose cytomegalovirus status with high specificity and sensitivity in both the original and validation cohorts. In vitro tests confirmed that three of the cytomegalovirus-associated TCR beta chains recognize cytomegalovirus antigens. In a later analysis, HLA-associated TCR beta chains showed more clonal expansion and lower generation probabilities than non-associated chains that were equally common. Across donors, most TCR sequences were observed very rarely, whereas some public TCRs were present in many individuals. A later analysis found that most CMV-associated TCR beta chains appeared HLA-restricted, with HLA associations seemingly driven largely by CMV exposure. In a later analysis, several top co-occurrence clusters were reported to appear linked to parvovirus B19, influenza, CMV and Epstein-Barr virus. Because some donors lacked HLA typing at each locus, the association tests relied only on the typed subset. Presence/absence analyses assumed roughly uniform sequencing depth across donors, an assumption that may not hold. Compared with the approximately 600-donor mean, donors in an Asian-associated ancestry cluster had fewer N-insertions in productive TCRs, according to a later genetic analysis. When HLA alleles, especially DR and DQ, strongly co-occurred, TCR associations were difficult to assign to individual alleles.

The cohort consisted of more than 650 healthy bone marrow donors. All cohort members were sampled while nominally healthy, although unrecorded immune exposures were likely present. The donor was CMV seropositive and belonged to the group of about 290 seropositive cohort members. A peripheral blood sample was collected from each donor, and TCR beta sequencing was performed on peripheral blood mononuclear cells. The Qiagen DNeasy Blood Extraction Kit was used to extract genomic DNA from the blood cell samples. Trimming removed 3 bases from V and 2 bases from J, leaving 20 bases between the germline ends. The germline V gene yields SQVTM for CDR1 and ANQGSEA for CDR2. The CDR3 sequence holds 16 residues, the cysteine and phenylalanine included. CDR3 DNA is the only sequence kept; it has 48 bases, read in frame from the first base. The method behind the library was the immunoSEQ multiplex PCR assay. For the multiplex PCR, a mixture combining 60 forward primers for TCR Vbeta segments and 13 reverse primers for TCR Jbeta segments was used. Amplification of the CDR3 region of rearranged TCR beta genes was performed with a multiplex PCR assay on genomic DNA. Amplified TCR beta libraries were sequenced as 87-base-pair reads on the Illumina HiSeq System. As for how the authors treated the data: Across the 700 or so repertoires, a later analysis counted tens of millions of unique TCR beta chains, 8.5 million to 12 million of which were shared by at least two donors. A nearest-neighbor algorithm error-corrected the raw reads and collapsed the reads into unique sequences, merging closely related sequences to remove PCR and sequencing errors. CDR3 sequences were aligned to IMGT reference sequences to assign V, D and J gene segments. Each retained sequence needed at least a six-nucleotide match to both a V gene segment and a J gene segment. Rearrangements were classified as productive when the CDR3 lacked stop codons and remained in frame with V and J, and all other rearrangements were classified as non-productive. Following IMGT convention, CDR3 was defined as the stretch from the second conserved V-encoded cysteine up to the conserved J-encoded phenylalanine. The earlier analysis of some 550 of the donors excluded any sequence lacking an unambiguous match to a single V gene segment. An earlier analysis of fewer than 650 of the donors classified V segments as functional when productive rearrangements were above 56.7% and as segregating when the standard deviation between donors was above 5%. A statistical classification framework was built to diagnose cytomegalovirus status from the catalog of TCR beta chain sequences. In a later analysis, TCR nucleotide sequences were compared against IMGT/GENE-DB human TR gene sequences so that V and J genes could be assigned. Using the TCRdist pipeline, a later analysis assigned CDR3 sequences along with most-parsimonious VDJ recombination scenarios. In a later analysis, each TCR beta chain was defined by its CDR3 amino acid sequence together with its V-gene family, and reads without a unique V-gene family were excluded. As a way to deal with suspected cross-contamination and a sequencing artifact, a later analysis dropped 500 to 700 nucleotide sequences that were highly shared and had low generation probability. A later analysis calculated a clonal expansion index for each public chain from normalized within-repertoire ranks of inferred template counts. In a later analysis, generation probabilities were computed with a VDJ recombination model fitted to out-of-frame rearrangements, and the resulting probabilities were checked against IGoR. In a later analysis, hypergeometric tests were used to score TCR-TCR, TCR-HLA and TCR-CMV co-occurrence, with a repertoire-size bias correction applied to TCR pairs. A later analysis estimated false discovery rates by permuting HLA or CMV assignments 20 times. In a later analysis, co-occurring TCRs were grouped with DBSCAN, and TCRdist sequence similarity was added when clustering was performed within HLA-allele-positive subsets. For co-occurrence clustering, repertoires with fewer than 30,000 or more than 120,000 public chains were excluded, along with four or five repertoires with anomalous nucleotide sharing. Not all clones reach the TCRdb copy of this immuneACCESS table, which keeps in-frame sequences only. Checked studies attribute under half of the gap to unresolved V genes and leave the rest unexplained. The DNA gave D and trimming, while V, J and clone size come from that table. A total of around 80,000 clones appear in this sample, about 79% of them only once. The ten most abundant clones make up 5.5% to 7.5% of the sample.

Notes on this clone: The specificity of this receptor is unknown. Per-base quality was not reported, and no clone a single base away is much larger than it.

The rearrangement combines TRBV29-1 with TRBJ2-7; the D region possibly corresponds to TRBD2 (5 bases align). This clonotype was sampled from a man younger than 30 in good health and CMV-seropositive. Sequencing was carried out using PBMCs. The CDR3 has the sequence CSVDESGRKGTYEQYF. The nucleotide sequence reads TGCAGCGTTGACGAATCGGGGAGAAAGGGTACCTACGAGCAGTACTTC.